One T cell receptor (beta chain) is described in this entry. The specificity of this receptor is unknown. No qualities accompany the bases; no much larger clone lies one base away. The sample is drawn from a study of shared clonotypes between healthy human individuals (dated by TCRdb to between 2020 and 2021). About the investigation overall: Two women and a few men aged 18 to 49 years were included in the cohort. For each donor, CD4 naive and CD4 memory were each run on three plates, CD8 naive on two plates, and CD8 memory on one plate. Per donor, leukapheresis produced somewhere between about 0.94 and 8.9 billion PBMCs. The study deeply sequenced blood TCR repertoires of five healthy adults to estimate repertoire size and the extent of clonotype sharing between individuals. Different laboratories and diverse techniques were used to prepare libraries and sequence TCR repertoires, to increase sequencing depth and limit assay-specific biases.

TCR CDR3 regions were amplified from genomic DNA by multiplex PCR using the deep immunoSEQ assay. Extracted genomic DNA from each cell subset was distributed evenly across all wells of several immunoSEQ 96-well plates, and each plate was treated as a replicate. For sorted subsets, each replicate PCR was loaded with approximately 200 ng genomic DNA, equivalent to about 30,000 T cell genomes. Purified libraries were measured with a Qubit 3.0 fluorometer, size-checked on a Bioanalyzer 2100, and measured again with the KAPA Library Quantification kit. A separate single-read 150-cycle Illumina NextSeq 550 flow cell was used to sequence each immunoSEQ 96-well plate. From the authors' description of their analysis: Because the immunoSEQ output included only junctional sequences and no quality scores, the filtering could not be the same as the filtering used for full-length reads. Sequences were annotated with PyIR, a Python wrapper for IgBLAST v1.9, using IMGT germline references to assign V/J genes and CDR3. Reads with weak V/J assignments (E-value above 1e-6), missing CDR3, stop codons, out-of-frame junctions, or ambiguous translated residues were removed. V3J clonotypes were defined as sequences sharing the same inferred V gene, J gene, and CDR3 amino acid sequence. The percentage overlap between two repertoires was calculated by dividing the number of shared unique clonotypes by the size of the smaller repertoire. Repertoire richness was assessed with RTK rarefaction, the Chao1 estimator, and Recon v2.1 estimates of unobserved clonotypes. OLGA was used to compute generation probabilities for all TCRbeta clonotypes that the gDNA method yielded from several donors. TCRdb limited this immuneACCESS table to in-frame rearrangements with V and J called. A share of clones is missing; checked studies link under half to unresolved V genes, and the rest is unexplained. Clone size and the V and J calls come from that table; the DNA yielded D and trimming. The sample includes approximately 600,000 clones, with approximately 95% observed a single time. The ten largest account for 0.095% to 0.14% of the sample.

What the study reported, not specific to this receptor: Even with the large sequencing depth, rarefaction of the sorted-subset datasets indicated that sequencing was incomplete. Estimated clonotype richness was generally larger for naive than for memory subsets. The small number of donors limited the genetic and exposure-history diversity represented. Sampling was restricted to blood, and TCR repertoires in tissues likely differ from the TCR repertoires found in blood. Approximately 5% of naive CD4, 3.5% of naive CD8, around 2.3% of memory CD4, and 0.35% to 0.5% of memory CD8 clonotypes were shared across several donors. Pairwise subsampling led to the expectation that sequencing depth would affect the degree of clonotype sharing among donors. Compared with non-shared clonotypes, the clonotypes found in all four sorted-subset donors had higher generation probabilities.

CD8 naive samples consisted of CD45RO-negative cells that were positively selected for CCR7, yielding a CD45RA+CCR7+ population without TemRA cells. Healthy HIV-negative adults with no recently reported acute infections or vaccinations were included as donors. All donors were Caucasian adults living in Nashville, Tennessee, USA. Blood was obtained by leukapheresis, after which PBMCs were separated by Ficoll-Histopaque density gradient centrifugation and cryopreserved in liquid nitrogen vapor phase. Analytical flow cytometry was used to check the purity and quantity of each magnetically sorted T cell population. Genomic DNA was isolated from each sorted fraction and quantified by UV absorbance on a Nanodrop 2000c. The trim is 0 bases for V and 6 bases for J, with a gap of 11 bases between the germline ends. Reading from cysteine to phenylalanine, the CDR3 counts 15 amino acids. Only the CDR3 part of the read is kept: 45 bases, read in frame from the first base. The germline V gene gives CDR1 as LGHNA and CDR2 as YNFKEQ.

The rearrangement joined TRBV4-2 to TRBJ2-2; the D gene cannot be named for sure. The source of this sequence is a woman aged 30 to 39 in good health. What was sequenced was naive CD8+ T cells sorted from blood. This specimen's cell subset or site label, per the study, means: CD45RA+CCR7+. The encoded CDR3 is CASSQEEGHAGELFF. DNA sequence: TGTGCCAGCAGCCAAGAAGAAGGTCATGCCGGGGAGCTGTTTTTT.